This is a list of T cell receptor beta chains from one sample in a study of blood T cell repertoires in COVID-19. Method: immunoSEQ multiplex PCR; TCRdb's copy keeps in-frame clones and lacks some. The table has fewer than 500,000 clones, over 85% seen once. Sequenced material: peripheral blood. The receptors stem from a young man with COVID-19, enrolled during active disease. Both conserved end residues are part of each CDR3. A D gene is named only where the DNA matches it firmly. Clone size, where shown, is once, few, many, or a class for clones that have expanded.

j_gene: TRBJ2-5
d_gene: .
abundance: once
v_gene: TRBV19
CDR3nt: TGTGCCAGTAACCCCGGACAGATGAAAGAGACCCAGTACTTC
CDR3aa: CASNPGQMKETQYF

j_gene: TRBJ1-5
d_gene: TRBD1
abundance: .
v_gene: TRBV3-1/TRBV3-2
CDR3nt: TGTGCCAGCAGCCAAGATTCAGGGGGCCTTCAGCCCCAGCATTTT
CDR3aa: CASSQDSGGLQPQHF

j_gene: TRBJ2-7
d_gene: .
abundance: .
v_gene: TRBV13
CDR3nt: TGTGCCAGCAGCCACACTAGCTCCTACGAGCAGTACTTC
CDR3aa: CASSHTSSYEQYF

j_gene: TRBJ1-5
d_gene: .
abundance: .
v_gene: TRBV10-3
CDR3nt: TGTGCCATCGCGACGCAGGGCGATCAGCCCCAGCATTTT
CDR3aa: CAIATQGDQPQHF

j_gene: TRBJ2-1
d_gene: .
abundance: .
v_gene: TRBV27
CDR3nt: TGTGCCAGCAGTCTTAGCGGTAGCTCCTACAATGAGCAGTTCTTC
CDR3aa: CASSLSGSSYNEQFF

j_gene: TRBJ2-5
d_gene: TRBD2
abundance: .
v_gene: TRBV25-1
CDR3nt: TGTGCCAGCAGTGAATGGGAGGGACTGAGAGAGACCCAGTACTTC
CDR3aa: CASSEWEGLRETQYF

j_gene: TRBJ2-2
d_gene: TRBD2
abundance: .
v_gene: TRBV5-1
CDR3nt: TGCGCCAGCAGCTTGGTCCCTAGCGGGAGGCCCGGGGAGCTGTTTTTT
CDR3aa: CASSLVPSGRPGELFF

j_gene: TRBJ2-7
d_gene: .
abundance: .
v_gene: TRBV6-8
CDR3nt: TGTGCCAGCAGTTATCAGTCAGGGAACTCCTACGAGCAGTACTTC
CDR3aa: CASSYQSGNSYEQYF

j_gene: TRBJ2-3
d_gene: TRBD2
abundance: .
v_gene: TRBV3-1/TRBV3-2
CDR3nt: TGTGCCAGCAGCAGGCGGGGGGGTGGCACAGATACGCAGTATTTT
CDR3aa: CASSRRGGGTDTQYF

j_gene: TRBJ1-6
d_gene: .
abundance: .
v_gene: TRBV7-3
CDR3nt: TGTGCCAGCAGCTTTAACAGGAATTCACCCCTCCACTTT
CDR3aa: CASSFNRNSPLHF

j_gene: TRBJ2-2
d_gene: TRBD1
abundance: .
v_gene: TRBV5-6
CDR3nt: TGTGCCAGCAGCTTGGACCCGGACAGGGTAAGGTGCCCCACCGGGGAGCTGTTTTTT
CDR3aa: CASSLDPDRVRCPTGELFF